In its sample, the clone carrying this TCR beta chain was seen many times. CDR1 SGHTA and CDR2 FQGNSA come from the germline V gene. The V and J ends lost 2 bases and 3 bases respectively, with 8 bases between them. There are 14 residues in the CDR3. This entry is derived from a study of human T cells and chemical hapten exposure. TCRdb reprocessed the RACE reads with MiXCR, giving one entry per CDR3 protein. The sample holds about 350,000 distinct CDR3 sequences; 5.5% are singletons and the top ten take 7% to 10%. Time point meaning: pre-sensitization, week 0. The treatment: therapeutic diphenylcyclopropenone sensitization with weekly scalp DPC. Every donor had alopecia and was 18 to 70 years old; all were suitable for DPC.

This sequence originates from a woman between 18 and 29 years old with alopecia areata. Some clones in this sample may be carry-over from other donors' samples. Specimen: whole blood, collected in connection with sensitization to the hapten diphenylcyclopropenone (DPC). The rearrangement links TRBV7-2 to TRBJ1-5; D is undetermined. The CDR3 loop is CASSLSSYNQPQHF. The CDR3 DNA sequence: TGTGCCAGCAGCTTAAGCAGTTACAATCAGCCCCAGCATTTT.